These T cell receptor beta chains were read from a single sample in a study of CD8+ T cells in alopecia areata. Clones were read by immunoSEQ multiplex PCR, and TCRdb kept only the in-frame ones, dropping some. The table lists a few hundred thousand clones, roughly three fifths of them singletons, with roughly 1.2% in the top ten. This specimen was CD4+ T cells sorted from blood, taken at approximately week 44, from a patient treated with tofacitinib. These TCRs come from a human donor with alopecia areata. Each CDR3 is given with its conserved first and last residue.

V gene: TRBV11-2; CDR3 length: 17; J gene: TRBJ2-5; CDR3 protein: CASSSLVGQLYQETQYF
V gene: TRBV27; CDR3 length: 16; J gene: TRBJ1-1; CDR3 protein: CASSLRPTTRQREAFF
V gene: TRBV7-8; CDR3 length: 11; J gene: TRBJ1-1; CDR3 protein: CASSLAGLAFF
V gene: TRBV6-6; CDR3 length: 15; J gene: TRBJ2-5; CDR3 protein: CASQTPSGLQETQYF
V gene: TRBV7-2; CDR3 length: 11; J gene: TRBJ2-3; CDR3 protein: CASSLENTQYF
V gene: TRBV29-1; CDR3 length: 13; J gene: TRBJ2-3; CDR3 protein: CSVVEAVGDTQYF
V gene: TRBV9; CDR3 length: 15; J gene: TRBJ2-1; CDR3 protein: CASSVAATGSDEQFF
V gene: TRBV4-1; CDR3 length: 15; J gene: TRBJ2-7; CDR3 protein: CASSQDSVPSYEQYF
V gene: TRBV7-2; CDR3 length: 15; J gene: TRBJ2-7; CDR3 protein: CASSLEWDRAYEQYF
V gene: TRBV29-1; CDR3 length: 11; J gene: TRBJ1-1; CDR3 protein: CSVVLGTEAFF
V gene: TRBV29-1; CDR3 length: 13; J gene: TRBJ1-1; CDR3 protein: CSVAGVLNTEAFF
V gene: TRBV6-6; CDR3 length: 13; J gene: TRBJ1-1; CDR3 protein: CASAGGWDTEAFF
V gene: TRBV2; CDR3 length: 12; J gene: TRBJ2-5; CDR3 protein: CASSDQGETQYF
V gene: TRBV6-7; CDR3 length: 16; J gene: TRBJ2-4; CDR3 protein: CASSYFDRRAKNIQYF
V gene: TRBV29-1; CDR3 length: 13; J gene: TRBJ2-7; CDR3 protein: CSVERASRGEQYF
V gene: TRBV13; CDR3 length: 15; J gene: TRBJ2-7; CDR3 protein: CASSLSRGSSYEQYF
V gene: TRBV30; CDR3 length: 14; J gene: TRBJ1-2; CDR3 protein: CAWRREGFNYGYTF
V gene: TRBV28; CDR3 length: 13; J gene: TRBJ2-5; CDR3 protein: CASSDRAQETQYF
V gene: TRBV30; CDR3 length: 13; J gene: TRBJ1-2; CDR3 protein: CAWSVQGPGGYTF
V gene: TRBV28; CDR3 length: 13; J gene: TRBJ2-7; CDR3 protein: CASSSGSPYEQYF
V gene: TRBV2; CDR3 length: 15; J gene: TRBJ1-4; CDR3 protein: CASSVQGATNEKLFF
V gene: TRBV18; CDR3 length: 15; J gene: TRBJ2-7; CDR3 protein: CASSPLQGSPYEQYF
V gene: TRBV23-1; CDR3 length: 10; J gene: TRBJ1-5; CDR3 protein: CASTTQPQHF
V gene: TRBV30; CDR3 length: 13; J gene: TRBJ1-6; CDR3 protein: CAWSTGPNSPLHF
V gene: TRBV7-2; CDR3 length: 13; J gene: TRBJ2-7; CDR3 protein: CASSFDMMDEQYF
V gene: TRBV29-1; CDR3 length: 13; J gene: TRBJ1-3; CDR3 protein: CSVNRGAGNTIYF
V gene: TRBV7-2; CDR3 length: 15; J gene: TRBJ2-3; CDR3 protein: CASSTRLDSTDTQYF
V gene: TRBV29-1; CDR3 length: 12; J gene: TRBJ2-7; CDR3 protein: CSVRLAVYEQYF
V gene: TRBV7-2; CDR3 length: 13; J gene: TRBJ2-2; CDR3 protein: CASSYRTTGELFF
V gene: TRBV4-3; CDR3 length: 15; J gene: TRBJ2-3; CDR3 protein: CASSQALRPVDTQYF
V gene: TRBV7-9; CDR3 length: 14; J gene: TRBJ1-1; CDR3 protein: CASSLGKENTEAFF
V gene: TRBV5-5; CDR3 length: 16; J gene: TRBJ1-2; CDR3 protein: CASSDIRTRTNYGYTF
V gene: TRBV30; CDR3 length: 13; J gene: TRBJ1-1; CDR3 protein: CAWQGTGNTEAFF
V gene: TRBV28; CDR3 length: 14; J gene: TRBJ2-1; CDR3 protein: CASRGLTVGNEQFF
V gene: TRBV29-1; CDR3 length: 10; J gene: TRBJ2-1; CDR3 protein: CSIGAYEQFF
V gene: TRBV30; CDR3 length: 15; J gene: TRBJ2-6; CDR3 protein: CAWRTGVSGANVLTF
V gene: TRBV19; CDR3 length: 13; J gene: TRBJ1-2; CDR3 protein: CASNQGWEYGYTF
V gene: TRBV10-2; CDR3 length: 13; J gene: TRBJ1-5; CDR3 protein: CASSEQIGQPQHF
V gene: TRBV29-1; CDR3 length: 14; J gene: TRBJ2-3; CDR3 protein: CSVRAGTSTDTQYF
V gene: TRBV29-1; CDR3 length: 14; J gene: TRBJ2-1; CDR3 protein: CSGRDRGPYNEQFF
V gene: TRBV5-1; CDR3 length: 17; J gene: TRBJ2-3; CDR3 protein: CASSPSGLAETTDTQYF
V gene: TRBV19; CDR3 length: 15; J gene: TRBJ2-1; CDR3 protein: CASTSPGGSGNEQFF
V gene: TRBV29-1; CDR3 length: 12; J gene: TRBJ2-5; CDR3 protein: CSVHSTQETQYF
V gene: TRBV9; CDR3 length: 14; J gene: TRBJ2-3; CDR3 protein: CASSVAPGTDTQYF
V gene: TRBV29-1; CDR3 length: 17; J gene: TRBJ2-3; CDR3 protein: CSVARGQGSRVKDTQYF
V gene: TRBV6-6; CDR3 length: 13; J gene: TRBJ1-1; CDR3 protein: CASATQGHTEAFF
V gene: TRBV7-2; CDR3 length: 15; J gene: TRBJ1-1; CDR3 protein: CASSLTGQTFTEAFF
V gene: TRBV5-6; CDR3 length: 15; J gene: TRBJ2-7; CDR3 protein: CASSPTGTASYEQYF
V gene: TRBV14; CDR3 length: 11; J gene: TRBJ1-1; CDR3 protein: CASSQVTQAFF
V gene: TRBV5-5; CDR3 length: 12; J gene: TRBJ1-1; CDR3 protein: CASSLEGDEAFF
V gene: TRBV30; CDR3 length: 13; J gene: TRBJ1-1; CDR3 protein: CAWDRTGGTEAFF
V gene: TRBV2; CDR3 length: 17; J gene: TRBJ2-5; CDR3 protein: CASSERRRQGIQETQYF
V gene: TRBV29-1; CDR3 length: 14; J gene: TRBJ2-2; CDR3 protein: CSAGTPLNTGELFF
V gene: TRBV23-1; CDR3 length: 14; J gene: TRBJ2-1; CDR3 protein: CAREGVLIYNEQFF
V gene: TRBV29-1; CDR3 length: 14; J gene: TRBJ2-5; CDR3 protein: CSVVRGPPEETQYF
V gene: TRBV25-1; CDR3 length: 12; J gene: TRBJ2-1; CDR3 protein: CASSEHGSEQFF
V gene: TRBV15; CDR3 length: 14; J gene: TRBJ1-6; CDR3 protein: CATSRDAYNSPLHF
V gene: TRBV15; CDR3 length: 14; J gene: TRBJ1-6; CDR3 protein: CATRRGGMDSPLHF